This TCR beta chain was obtained from a study of response to subunit inactivated influenza vaccine. General observations from the study: Authors suggested few new T cells are recruited by each seasonal influenza vaccination.

As concerns this clonotype: Antigen unknown.

Germline trimming cut 4 bases from V and 8 bases from J; bases unmatched to any gene: 4. The CDR3 contains 12 residues. The germline CDR1 and CDR2 sequences are MDHEN and SYDVKM. One entry per CDR3 protein, called by TCRdb with MiXCR from the RT-PCR reads. The sample lists about 650,000 distinct CDR3 sequences, 15% to 17% occurring once. The sequencing used PBMCs from blood, collected approximately 13 days after vaccination. The rearrangement joins TRBV28 to TRBJ1-2; 7 bases match TRBD1. The TCR originated in a man aged 50 to 59 who received an inactivated influenza vaccine. Here the CDR3 DNA reads TGTGCCAGCAGTTCAGGGGGTTGGGGCTACACCTTC. Translated, it gives CASSSGGWGYTF.